This TCR beta chain was recovered during a study of T cell clonotyping in hematopoietic cell transplantation. Study results and caveats: Recipient TCR diversity dropped after transplant; expanded clonotypes rose from day 30 to 180. At the given depth, recipient repertoires were over 95% de novo clonotypes.

Concerning this clone itself: Its cognate antigen is unknown.

The CDR3 runs to 15 residues. Germline assignment: CDR1 SNHLY and CDR2 FYNNEI. Unmatched junction bases numbered 10, after V lost 4 bases and J lost 4 bases. The method was immunoSEQ multiplex PCR; TCRdb's version includes in-frame clones alone and lacks a portion of them. The table includes 13,000 or so clones, roughly 90% detected once. This chain uses TRBV2 with TRBJ2-7, with TRBD1 matching over 7 bases. The receptor was isolated from a female patient in her fifties or sixties who had an allogeneic stem cell transplant from an unrelated donor, so the T cells may come from the graft donor. Some clones in this sample may be carry-over from other donors' samples. Sequences were derived from PBMCs, sampled 100 days after allogeneic stem cell transplant. In nucleotides, the CDR3 is TGTGCCAGCAGTGGTTCCCGACAGGGTGGGTACGAGCAGTACTTC. It codes for CASSGSRQGGYEQYF.